This TCR beta chain comes out of a study of PD-L1 blockade in urothelial cancer. For the study at large: T cell content in blood samples showed a median of 141,255.

The CDR3 extends over 17 amino acids. Trimming removed 0 bases from V and 4 bases from J, with 15 bases in between. The germline V gene encodes CDR1 SGHNT and CDR2 YENEEA. Synthetic templates analogous to TCR were spiked into all PCRs individually. TCRdb's table, derived via immunoSEQ multiplex PCR, lists solely in-frame clones and lacks some. The repertoire includes some 51,000 clones, roughly 86% of them detected once, and approximately 16% sits in the top ten. This chain uses TRBV11-3 with TRBJ2-2, with D tentatively TRBD1 (6 bases). The sequencing here drew on PBMCs, taken around atezolizumab (anti-PD-L1) treatment. This TCR came from a man in his sixties with urothelial cancer. The CDR3, as DNA: TGTGCCAGCAGCTTAGAAAGTCGGCAGGGGTCCACCGGGGAGCTGTTTTTT. Protein: CASSLESRQGSTGELFF.